The following is a TCR beta chain sequence with its context. Its antigen is not yet known. Within one base of it there is no much larger clone, and no base qualities were kept. Receptor amplification or capture employed PCR. At the Johns Hopkins FTIC core, DNA from the cultured CD4+ T cells underwent TCR sequencing with the Oncomine TCR Beta short-read assay. Genomic DNA was extracted from the cultured CD4+ T cells with the QIAamp micro DNA kit. The Oncomine TCR Beta libraries from cultured CD4+ T cells were pooled using unique dual indexes and then sequenced on an Illumina iSeq 100. Regarding the original processing steps: Non-productive sequences were filtered out, and CDR3s that did not start with C, did not end with F or W, or were shorter than 7 amino acids were discarded. Antigen-specific clonotypes were identified using the MANAFEST web application through comparison of peptide-stimulated wells with reference and other culture wells. To be called positive, a clone needed an FDR below 0.05, an odds ratio above 5, and a productive frequency above 0.1% in at least two of three replicate wells. Clonotypes that were significantly expanded in both SARS-CoV-2 spike wells and at least one common cold coronavirus spike condition were defined as cross-reactive. Levenshtein distances (stringdist) and unrooted phylogenetic trees (ape) in R version 3.6.1 were used to assess CDR3 homology. Starting from the raw public reads, TCRdb applied fastp trimming at Q25, assembled clones with MiXCR and retained in-frame beta chains. Entries that share a CDR3 protein sequence are merged under the most common genes and DNA. These V and J calls originate from TCRdb's pipeline instead of the authors' own analysis. A total of over 25,000 distinct CDR3 sequences appear in this sample, about two thirds of them only once. The top ten hold less than 20% of the sample.

Interpreted using the paper, the treatment or condition label stands for: approximately nine-day PBMC culture with coronavirus spike peptide pools or control peptides (ViraFEST assay). The ViraFEST assay was used in the study, in which antigen-specific T cells were expanded with peptide pools and expanded clonotypes were subsequently identified by TCR sequencing. The absence of prior SARS-CoV-2 infection in healthy vaccine recipients was confirmed by negative nucleocapsid antibody tests before and after vaccination. Each well held fewer than 2.5 million PBMCs cultured with roughly 9.2 ug/ml peptide pools in IMDM containing approximately 5% human AB serum and around 10 IU/ml IL-2. Half of the culture medium was replaced with fresh IL-2-containing medium on days 3 and 7. CD4+ T cells were isolated after around 11 days of culture through negative selection using the EasySep CD4+ T cell isolation kit. Ficoll-Paque Plus gradient centrifugation was used to isolate PBMCs from whole blood, and the isolated PBMCs were then either used fresh or cryopreserved at -140C. Each culture condition was generally run in triplicate wells.

This specimen comes from a study of vaccination and CD4 T cells after COVID-19 (dated by TCRdb to between 2020 and 2023). With respect to the entire study: The convalescent cohort included six males and four females, with two Hispanic individuals, seven Caucasians, two Asians and one multiracial person. Participants got two doses of the Pfizer-BioNTech BNT162b2 vaccine (n=8) or two doses of the Moderna mRNA-1273 vaccine (n=2). Post-COVID blood samples from convalescent patients were collected a median of roughly 100 days after diagnosis, with a range of 35 to 161 days. The time from the second vaccine dose to post-vaccine blood sampling had a median of roughly 70 days and ranged from about 12 to 250 days. The cultures were stimulated with overlapping spike peptide pools from SARS-CoV-2 and from the common cold coronaviruses HCoV-NL63, HCoV-OC43 and HCoV-229E. As controls, cultures received a CEFX viral epitope pool (the positive control), an HIV-1 Nef peptide pool (the negative control), or no peptide at all. The spike-specific CD4+ TCR repertoire was compared before and after mRNA vaccination in about nine COVID-19 convalescent patients and several infection-naive healthy vaccine recipients.

Beyond this particular receptor, the publication reports: Although the median number of SARS-CoV-2-reactive clonotypes went up from fewer than 25 after infection to around 40 after vaccination, the increase was not significant. In convalescent patients, nearly all vaccine-specific clones (304 of 307) were found to be mono-reactive for SARS-CoV-2 spike rather than cross-reactive with common cold coronaviruses. In convalescent patients, a median about 84% of post-vaccine SARS-CoV-2-reactive clones were detected only after vaccination, and vaccine-specific priming was suggested by this finding. The number of convalescent patients in the study was relatively small, and the study did not examine early timepoints following natural infection.

The CDR3, from cysteine to phenylalanine, totals 14 residues. The sequence is cut down to CDR3 DNA, 42 bases in frame from base 1. V is reduced by 2 bases and J by 4 bases, leaving a spacing of 11 bases between them. Sequencing was performed on CD4+ T cells from blood, cultured in vitro, taken after SARS-CoV-2 vaccination. The rearranged segments are TRBV12-3 or TRBV12-4 and TRBJ1-2, with the D segment identity uncertain. This clonotype originated in a human donor who received a COVID-19 vaccine. CDR3 sequence: CASSLRNGPYGYTF. The DNA is TGTGCCAGCAGTTTAAGGAACGGACCCTATGGCTACACCTTC.